This TCR beta chain was sequenced during a study of blood T cell repertoires in COVID-19. The wider study: Acute-phase and convalescent COVID-19 samples originated in the United States, Italy and Spain. Nucleic acid was either cDNA or gDNA, and it came from T cells, B-cell-depleted T cells, or PBMCs.

As originally analysed: Reference gene primer amplification yielded estimated nucleated cell counts. The table came from immunoSEQ multiplex PCR; TCRdb's copy has only in-frame clones and leaves some out. Clonal size and the V and J genes are those of that table, whereas D and trimming came from the DNA. The table shows some 120,000 clones, with around 83% occurring only once. The CDR3 loop spans 20 amino acids. Germline CDR1 SGDLS, CDR2 YYNGEE. Trimming at V came to 3 bases and at J to 6 bases, leaving 24 bases not matched to a gene. The TCR originated in a woman between 50 and 59 years old with acute or convalescent COVID-19. Sequenced material: peripheral blood. The genes are TRBV9 and TRBJ2-3; 8 bases agree with TRBD2. The CDR3 sequence is CASSGPSHTGAGAGFDTQYF. CDR3 in DNA: TGTGCCAGCAGCGGACCCTCCCACACCGGAGCGGGGGCCGGGTTTGATACGCAGTATTTT.